A selection of T cell receptor beta chains follows, all from one sample in a study of graft-versus-host responses after intestinal transplantation. These TCRs are of unknown antigen specificity. Assay used: immunoSEQ multiplex PCR; TCRdb lists only in-frame clones, some missing. In the table there are over 80,000 clones, 85% to 95% of which are singletons. The source was unstimulated CD8+ T cells sorted from spleen or lymph node cells, collected before transplant. The origin of the receptors is a human donor who was the organ donor for an intestinal transplant. Both conserved end residues are part of each CDR3. Each record gives: clone size, J gene, D gene, V gene, CDR3 protein, CDR3 DNA. A D gene is named only where the DNA matches it firmly. Clone size appears in some rows only: once, few, many, or a class for an expanded clone.

once	TRBJ1-5	-	TRBV4-2	CASSADRYQPQHF	TGTGCCAGCAGCGCAGACAGATATCAGCCCCAGCATTTT
-	TRBJ2-3	TRBD1	TRBV7-2	CGDSLPEGSTDTQYF	TGTGGGGACAGCTTACCAGAGGGCTCCACAGATACGCAGTATTTT
-	TRBJ1-2	-	TRBV6-1	CASSAGTGSYGYTF	TGTGCCAGCAGTGCCGGAACAGGGAGCTATGGCTACACCTTC
-	TRBJ1-2	-	TRBV10-3	CAISEGGAPSGERDYGYTF	TGTGCCATCAGTGAGGGGGGGGCACCATCAGGGGAACGTGACTATGGCTACACCTTC
-	TRBJ1-6	TRBD1	TRBV4-3	CASSLLRDREFSGSYNSPLHF	TGCGCCAGCAGCCTCCTCCGGGACAGGGAGTTCTCGGGGTCCTATAATTCACCCCTCCACTTT
-	TRBJ2-7	TRBD2	TRBV4-1	CASRRRGANSYEQYF	TGCGCCAGCAGACGGCGGGGGGCCAATTCCTACGAGCAGTACTTC
-	TRBJ2-5	TRBD2	TRBV5-1	CASSLQAGGQETQYF	TGCGCCAGCAGCTTGCAAGCGGGGGGCCAAGAGACCCAGTACTTC
-	TRBJ2-1	TRBD1	TRBV9	CASSVPTGGSDNEQFF	TGTGCCAGCAGCGTACCGACAGGGGGATCTGACAATGAGCAGTTCTTC
-	TRBJ2-7	TRBD1	TRBV19	CASGQGVYEQYF	TGTGCCTCTGGACAGGGGGTCTACGAGCAGTACTTC
-	TRBJ2-7	-	TRBV27	CASSWGDSSYEQYF	TGTGCCAGCAGTTGGGGGGACTCCTCCTACGAGCAGTACTTC
few	TRBJ1-1	TRBD1	TRBV19	CASSMGRGHTEAFF	TGTGCCAGTAGTATGGGCAGGGGGCATACTGAAGCTTTCTTT
once	TRBJ1-1	-	TRBV6-5	CASSFPQGFAEAFF	TGTGCCAGCAGCTTCCCACAGGGCTTCGCTGAAGCTTTCTTT
-	TRBJ2-7	TRBD2	TRBV4-2	CASSNPAGLAGAYEQYF	TGTGCCAGCAGCAACCCAGCGGGGCTAGCGGGGGCCTACGAGCAGTACTTC